This T cell receptor beta chain came from a study of cytomegalovirus exposure and HLA in healthy donors. The PCR made use of 60 Vbeta and 13 Jbeta primers. The method was immunoSEQ multiplex PCR; TCRdb's version includes in-frame clones alone and lacks a portion of them. The table records some 110,000 clones, over 65% of them present only once. Looked up from germline, CDR1 is SGHRS and CDR2 is YFSETQ. The CDR3 runs 16 residues. The V gene end was trimmed by 4 bases and the J gene end by 6 bases; junction bases not matched to a gene: 10. This receptor was identified in a woman in her 30s in good health and CMV-seronegative. The V and J genes are TRBV5-1 and TRBJ2-1, with 10 bases identical to TRBD2. The material sequenced was PBMCs. CDR3 nucleotide sequence: TGCGCCAGCAGCCTCTGGACTAGCGGAGAACCCAATGAGCAGTTCTTC. Encoded protein: CASSLWTSGEPNEQFF.